This TCR beta chain derives from a study of vaccination and CD4 T cells after COVID-19. Overall study results and limits: The median SARS-CoV-2-reactive clonotype number increased from about 20 to 38, without statistical significance.

V lost 5 bases and J lost 2, with 9 bases in between. The CDR3 is made up of 13 amino acids. The Oncomine TCR Beta short-read assay generated sequence data from the DNA of cultured CD4+ T cells. TCRdb passed the PCR reads through MiXCR, listing each CDR3 protein once. The data contain approximately 6,500 distinct CDR3 sequences, about three fifths of them seen just once; the ten biggest clones take up approximately 20%. As for treatment: approximately 9-day PBMC culture with coronavirus spike peptide pools or control peptides (ViraFEST assay). TCR sequencing followed the expansion of antigen-specific T cells with peptide pools in ViraFEST. With regard to this clonotype: The antigen is undetermined.

This clonotype was sampled from a human donor who had recovered from COVID-19. The sequenced sample consisted of CD4+ T cells from blood, cultured in vitro. This chain connects TRBV12-3 or TRBV12-4 to TRBJ1-2, with D tentatively TRBD1 (5 bases). In DNA form, the CDR3 reads TGTGCCAGCAGTCGACAGTCGAACTATGGCTACACCTTC. Its translation: CASSRQSNYGYTF.